The 32 T cell receptor beta chains below come from one sample, sequenced in a study of blood T cell repertoires in COVID-19. Some clones are missing from TCRdb's copy, which holds only in-frame ones; the method was immunoSEQ multiplex PCR. The sample consists of around 99,000 clones, 70% to 90% of them appearing once. Sequenced: peripheral blood. These receptor sequences come from an older woman with acute or convalescent COVID-19.

CDR3 amino acids: CASSGGQGIYNSPLHF. CDR3 DNA: TGCGCCAGCAGCGGGGGACAGGGAATCTATAATTCACCCCTCCACTTT. The rearrangement joins TRBV5-1 to TRBJ1-6; TRBD1 matches 9 bases. The CDR3 has 16 residues. CDR1 is SGHRS and CDR2 is YFSETQ in the germline V gene. With V trimmed by 4 bases and J by 3 bases, 5 bases remained unmatched.

The count of this clone is one. V usage is TRBV6-5 and J usage is TRBJ1-1, with unresolved D. This CDR3 comprises 15 residues. Looked up from germline, CDR1 is MNHEY and CDR2 is SVGAGI. V dropped 0 bases and J dropped 8 bases, with 16 bases sitting between them. This CDR3 reads CASSYSSGKGSEAFF. The CDR3 DNA sequence: TGTGCCAGCAGTTACTCGAGCGGTAAGGGATCCGAAGCTTTCTTT.

This clone was counted a single time. The chain combines TRBV4-1 with TRBJ2-1, with D perhaps matching TRBD1 (5 bases). Germline V gene sequence: CDR1 MGHRA, CDR2 YSYEKL. CDR3 length: 15 amino acids. Deletions cut 2 bases from V and 0 bases from J, with 8 bases between. CDR3 bases: TGCGCCAGCAGCCAACAGGACAACTCCTACAATGAGCAGTTCTTC. Protein: CASSQQDNSYNEQFF.

The chain employs TRBV4-1 and TRBJ2-7; TRBD2 matches 12 bases. The germline CDR1 and CDR2 sequences are MGHRA and YSYEKL. V was pared by 4 bases and J by 4 bases, with 2 bases of the junction left unmatched. This CDR3 is 14 amino acids long. Here the CDR3 reads CASSRTSGVYEQYF. CDR3 sequence (DNA): TGCGCCAGCAGCCGGACTAGCGGGGTATACGAGCAGTACTTC.

This clone showed up just a few times. The chain joins TRBV4-1 to TRBJ1-1; D is undetermined. The germline gives CDR1 MGHRA, CDR2 YSYEKL. This CDR3 is 15 amino acids long. V was clipped by 3 bases and J by 0 bases, with 11 bases between them. The CDR3 DNA sequence: TGCGCCAGCAGCCAGTGGCAGTTCATGAACACTGAAGCTTTCTTT. Its translation: CASSQWQFMNTEAFF.

This sequence joins TRBV28 and TRBJ2-3; D might be TRBD2 (6 bases). The germline gives CDR1 MDHEN, CDR2 SYDVKM. Trimming shortened V by 4 bases and J by 2 bases, and 13 bases separated the two germline ends. The CDR3 covers 15 residues. The DNA of the CDR3 is TGTGCCAGCAGTTATCTAGCGACCAACACAGATACGCAGTATTTT. Translated, it gives CASSYLATNTDTQYF.

The CDR3 loop reads CASSLYYTGELFF. The DNA for the CDR3 is TGTGCCAGCAGCTTATACTACACCGGGGAGCTGTTTTTT. The chain couples TRBV11-2 to TRBJ2-2; no clear D. V was clipped by 2 bases and J by 3 bases, with 4 bases between them. Germline V gene sequence: CDR1 SGHAT, CDR2 FQNNGV. This CDR3 contains 13 residues.

Written as DNA, the CDR3 is TGTGCCAGCAGTCCCCGGACCCGGGGAAGCACTGAAGCTTTCTTT. It codes for CASSPRTRGSTEAFF. The chain has TRBV6-5 and TRBJ1-1, with unresolved D. The CDR3 totals 15 residues. V lost 5 bases and J 4 bases, leaving 17 bases between the germline ends. Germline V gene sequence: CDR1 MNHEY, CDR2 SVGAGI.

The rearrangement links TRBV5-1 to TRBJ2-7; TRBD1 matches at 11 bases. The trim removed 4 bases at V and 5 bases at J, leaving 5 bases unmatched. The CDR3 totals 14 residues. CDR1 is SGHRS, CDR2 YFSETQ, per germline. CDR3 region: CASSGGTGGDEQYF. The CDR3 DNA is TGCGCCAGCAGCGGCGGGACAGGGGGTGACGAGCAGTACTTC. The whole variable domain, filled in from reference TRBV5-1 and TRBJ2-7, reads KAGVTQTPRYLIKTRGQQVTLSCSPISGHRSVSWYQQTPGQGLQFLFEYFSETQRNKGNFPGRFSGRQFSNSRSEMNVSTLELGDSALYLCASSGGTGGDEQYFGPGTRLTVT.

This clone was picked up a small number of times. The chain has TRBV5-4 and TRBJ2-7, with 8 bases fitting TRBD1. CDR3 length: 14 amino acids. Germline CDR1 and CDR2: SGHNT and YYREEE (reference sequence). The V gene end was trimmed by 2 bases and the J gene end by 5 bases; junction bases not matched to a gene: 6. The CDR3 loop is CASSFWTGNHEQYF. In nucleotides, the CDR3 is TGTGCCAGCAGCTTCTGGACAGGGAACCACGAGCAGTACTTC. Using reference TRBV5-4 and TRBJ2-7 for the parts outside the CDR3, the full variable domain is ETGVTQSPTHLIKTRGQQVTLRCSSQSGHNTVSWYQQALGQGPQFIFQYYREEENGRGNFPPRFSGLQFPNYSSELNVNALELDDSALYLCASSFWTGNHEQYFGPGTRLTVT.

The V call is TRBV4-2, the J call TRBJ2-5; 15 nucleotides agree with TRBD2. The CDR3 length is 17 residues. V dropped 4 bases and J dropped 2; count of bases not matched to a gene: 5. Germline loops: CDR1 LGHNA, CDR2 YNFKEQ. The DNA of the CDR3 is TGTGCCAGCAGCCTCTCGGGGACTAGCGGGGGGCAAGAGACCCAGTACTTC. This codes for CASSLSGTSGGQETQYF.

The CDR3 DNA follows: TGCGCCAGCAGCTTGTCAGGGGGAGGACAGGGAATCTACGAGCAGTACTTC. It codes for CASSLSGGGQGIYEQYF. The chain recombines TRBV5-1 with TRBJ2-7, with 8 bases aligning to TRBD1. Losses at the gene ends were 1 base for V and 3 bases for J; bases not matched to a gene: 12. Germline lookup yields CDR1 SGHRS and CDR2 YFSETQ. This CDR3 is 17 amino acids long.

The table lists this clone with a few counts. The chain uses TRBV19 and TRBJ1-2; D is possibly TRBD1 (6 bases). CDR1 and CDR2 from the germline V gene are LNHDA and SQIVND (reference sequence). V lost 1 base and J lost 2, with 11 bases in between. The CDR3 spans 15 residues. CDR3 sequence: CASSIGQTGNYGYTF. CDR3 nucleotides: TGTGCCAGTAGTATAGGCCAGACAGGAAACTATGGCTACACCTTC.

V is TRBV28 and J is TRBJ1-1, with 10 bases fitting TRBD1. This CDR3 spans 16 amino acids. CDR1 and CDR2 (germline): MDHEN, SYDVKM. V was pared by 5 bases and J by 6 bases, with 12 bases of the junction left unmatched. The CDR3 DNA sequence: TGTGCCAGCAGTATATTGACCGGGACAGGGGAGGCTGAAGCTTTCTTT. As protein: CASSILTGTGEAEAFF.

The chain combines TRBV10-1 with TRBJ1-3; no firm D call. Trimming pared 8 bases from V and 11 bases from J, leaving 10 bases between. Germline-derived CDR1 and CDR2 are WNHNN and SYGVQD (reference sequence). The CDR3 has 10 amino acids. The CDR3 loop reads CASPPVSIYF. CDR3 DNA: TGCGCCAGCCCCCCTGTTTCCATATATTTT.

This clone was counted a single time. The CDR3 reads CATGQGRWETQYF. The CDR3 nucleotides are TGTGCCACCGGACAGGGGAGGTGGGAGACCCAGTACTTC. This rearrangement joins TRBV10-3 to TRBJ2-5, with 9 bases lining up with TRBD1. Trimming took 10 bases from V and 5 from J; bases not matched to a gene: 8. Per germline, CDR1 ENHRY and CDR2 SYGVKD. This CDR3 has 13 amino acids.

The chain couples TRBV6-4 to TRBJ2-1; a weak D match, TRBD2 (6 bases). The CDR3 is made up of 15 amino acids. V lost 6 bases, J lost 4 bases, and 16 bases lay in between. CDR1 is MRHNA and CDR2 is SNTAGT in the germline V gene. The CDR3 DNA follows: TGTGCCAGCAGCGCCTCGGGGGAGCCATACAATGAGCAGTTCTTC. Amino acids: CASSASGEPYNEQFF.

This clone is medium-sized (0.01 to 0.1%) by share. V gene TRBV4-3 combines with J gene TRBJ2-2; possibly TRBD2 for D (5 bases). The CDR3 extends over 17 amino acids. With 1 base removed from V and 1 base from J, the gap between germline ends came to 13 bases. From germline, CDR1 is LGHNA and CDR2 YSLEER. The CDR3 DNA sequence: TGCGCCAGCAGCCAAGGGGCAAGCGGACTGAACACCGGGGAGCTGTTTTTT. Translation: CASSQGASGLNTGELFF.

The DNA for the CDR3 is TGTGCCAGCGGACGCAGGGAGGGAGAGACCCAGTACTTC. Its translation: CASGRREGETQYF. The V and J genes are TRBV27 and TRBJ2-5; 7 bases are a match to TRBD2. The CDR3 length is 13 residues. Germline V CDR1 and CDR2: MNHEY, SMNVEV (reference sequence). V lost 8 bases, J lost 4 bases, and 7 bases stayed unmatched.

V is TRBV7-6 and J is TRBJ2-7; 11 nucleotides line up with TRBD1. V dropped 4 bases and J dropped 3; count of bases not matched to a gene: 2. The CDR3 covers 14 residues. Germline V gene sequence: CDR1 SGHVS, CDR2 FNYEAQ. The CDR3 reads CASSWGQGGYEQYF. In DNA form, the CDR3 reads TGTGCCAGCAGCTGGGGACAGGGGGGCTACGAGCAGTACTTC.

The chain carries TRBV5-4 and TRBJ1-6; possible D gene TRBD1, 6 bases. The V and J ends lost 4 bases and 9 bases respectively, with 17 bases between them. The CDR3 extends over 15 amino acids. Germline V CDR1 and CDR2: SGHNT, YYREEE (reference sequence). The CDR3 region is CASSPEGGGLSPLHF. As DNA, the CDR3 is TGTGCCAGCAGCCCAGAGGGAGGGGGGCTTTCACCCCTCCACTTT. The full variable domain, with the rest looked up from reference TRBV5-4 and TRBJ1-6, is ETGVTQSPTHLIKTRGQQVTLRCSSQSGHNTVSWYQQALGQGPQFIFQYYREEENGRGNFPPRFSGLQFPNYSSELNVNALELDDSALYLCASSPEGGGLSPLHFGNGTRLTVT.

The V call is TRBV30, the J call TRBJ1-2; maybe TRBD1 (5 bases). This CDR3 has 12 residues. Trimming stripped 5 bases from V and 5 bases from J, with 12 bases between. Germline lookup yields CDR1 GTSNPN and CDR2 SVGIG (reference sequence). CDR3 in amino acids: CAWDGGLYGYTF. CDR3 DNA: TGTGCCTGGGATGGGGGACTTTATGGCTACACCTTC.

This clone was found a few times. V and J are TRBV6-5 and TRBJ2-2; D remains ambiguous. The germline gives CDR1 MNHEY, CDR2 SVGAGI. This CDR3 contains 14 residues. V lost 4 bases, J lost 0 bases, and 6 bases lay in between. This CDR3 is CASSWAANTGELFF. The CDR3 nucleotides are TGTGCCAGCAGTTGGGCAGCGAACACCGGGGAGCTGTTTTTT.

The chain couples TRBV10-1 to TRBJ2-3; a weak D match, TRBD2 (6 bases). Germline V lookup: CDR1 WNHNN, CDR2 SYGVQD (reference sequence). The CDR3 totals 13 residues. V was pared by 3 bases and J by 9 bases, with 13 bases between. The DNA of the CDR3 is TGCGCCAGCAGTGACCCCGGGGGTAGCACGCAGTATTTT. The encoded protein is CASSDPGGSTQYF.

The chain uses TRBV19 and TRBJ2-7; 8 bases are a match to TRBD2. Trimming took 6 bases from V and 6 from J; bases not matched to a gene: 10. This CDR3 spans 14 amino acids. The V gene's germline CDR1 is LNHDA and CDR2 SQIVND (reference sequence). The CDR3 coding sequence is TGTGCCAGTAGCTCCGGGACTAGATCGTTCGAGCAGTACTTC. Protein: CASSSGTRSFEQYF.

The chain couples TRBV5-6 to TRBJ1-1; D remains ambiguous. This CDR3 contains 12 residues. Germline CDR1 reads SGHDT; CDR2 reads YYEEEE. V shed 4 bases and J shed 8 bases, with 12 bases lying between them. The CDR3 nucleotides are TGTGCCAGCAGCCGAACCTCGAGGGAAGCTTTCTTT. The encoded protein is CASSRTSREAFF.

This clone was seen a few times. This chain links TRBV5-1 with TRBJ1-4; D unresolved. The CDR3 sequence is 13 residues long. V was shortened by 4 bases and J by 6 bases, with 10 bases between the two germline ends. Germline V gene lookup returns CDR1 SGHRS and CDR2 YFSETQ. CDR3 loop: CASSPRLDEKLFF. DNA for the CDR3: TGCGCCAGCAGCCCACGGCTAGATGAAAAACTGTTTTTT.

The V call is TRBV6-5, the J call TRBJ2-1; 8 nucleotides match TRBD2. This CDR3 has 15 residues. The V and J ends lost 0 bases and 10 bases, in that order; junction bases with no gene match: 8. Germline CDR1 MNHEY, CDR2 SVGAGI. The CDR3 protein is CASSYSTSSGREQFF. The CDR3 nucleotides are TGTGCCAGCAGTTACTCGACTTCAAGCGGGAGAGAGCAGTTCTTC.

V usage is TRBV9 and J usage is TRBJ2-5; 7 nucleotides align to TRBD2. The trim removed 4 bases at V and 3 bases at J, leaving 6 bases unmatched. Per germline, CDR1 SGDLS and CDR2 YYNGEE. The CDR3 consists of 14 residues. CDR3 sequence reads: CASSPAGREETQYF. In DNA, the CDR3 is TGTGCCAGCAGCCCCGCGGGGAGGGAAGAGACCCAGTACTTC.

The chain uses TRBV6-7 and TRBJ2-5; D is perhaps TRBD2 (5 bases). TRBV6-7 is labeled an ORF, and its function is uncertain. V gave up 6 bases and J gave up 4 bases, with 6 bases separating them. This CDR3 is built from 11 residues. DNA of the CDR3: TGTGCCAGCAGGGACTTAGAGACCCAGTACTTC. Protein: CASRDLETQYF.

The V call is TRBV28, the J call TRBJ1-5; D remains ambiguous. Germline V gives CDR1 MDHEN, CDR2 SYDVKM. With 2 bases removed from V and 6 bases from J, the gap between germline ends came to 8 bases. The CDR3 covers 13 residues. DNA of the CDR3: TGTGCCAGCAGTTTAAATCGGGGTCAGCCCCAGCATTTT. This codes for CASSLNRGQPQHF.

The V call is TRBV4-1, the J call TRBJ2-2, with unresolved D. In germline, CDR1 is MGHRA, CDR2 YSYEKL. This CDR3 is 15 amino acids long. V was pared by 4 bases and J by 3 bases, with 12 bases between. Written as DNA, the CDR3 is TGCGCCAGCAGCCGTTCTAGTTTAGACACCGGGGAGCTGTTTTTT. This sequence encodes CASSRSSLDTGELFF.